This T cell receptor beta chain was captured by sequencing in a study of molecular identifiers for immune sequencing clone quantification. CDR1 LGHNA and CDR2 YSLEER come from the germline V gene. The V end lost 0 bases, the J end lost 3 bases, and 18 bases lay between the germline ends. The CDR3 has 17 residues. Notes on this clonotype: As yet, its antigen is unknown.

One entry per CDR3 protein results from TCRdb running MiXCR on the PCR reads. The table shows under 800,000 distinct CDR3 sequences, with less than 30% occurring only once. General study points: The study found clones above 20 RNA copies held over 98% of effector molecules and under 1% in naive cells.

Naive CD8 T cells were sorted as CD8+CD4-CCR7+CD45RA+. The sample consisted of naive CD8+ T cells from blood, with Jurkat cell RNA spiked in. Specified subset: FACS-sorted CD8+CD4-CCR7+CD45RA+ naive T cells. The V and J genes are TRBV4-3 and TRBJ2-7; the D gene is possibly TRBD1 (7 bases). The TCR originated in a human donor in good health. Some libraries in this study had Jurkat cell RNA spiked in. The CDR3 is CASSQDRGGQGVYEQYF. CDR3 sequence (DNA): TGCGCCAGCAGCCAAGATAGAGGGGGGCAGGGGGTCTACGAGCAGTACTTC.